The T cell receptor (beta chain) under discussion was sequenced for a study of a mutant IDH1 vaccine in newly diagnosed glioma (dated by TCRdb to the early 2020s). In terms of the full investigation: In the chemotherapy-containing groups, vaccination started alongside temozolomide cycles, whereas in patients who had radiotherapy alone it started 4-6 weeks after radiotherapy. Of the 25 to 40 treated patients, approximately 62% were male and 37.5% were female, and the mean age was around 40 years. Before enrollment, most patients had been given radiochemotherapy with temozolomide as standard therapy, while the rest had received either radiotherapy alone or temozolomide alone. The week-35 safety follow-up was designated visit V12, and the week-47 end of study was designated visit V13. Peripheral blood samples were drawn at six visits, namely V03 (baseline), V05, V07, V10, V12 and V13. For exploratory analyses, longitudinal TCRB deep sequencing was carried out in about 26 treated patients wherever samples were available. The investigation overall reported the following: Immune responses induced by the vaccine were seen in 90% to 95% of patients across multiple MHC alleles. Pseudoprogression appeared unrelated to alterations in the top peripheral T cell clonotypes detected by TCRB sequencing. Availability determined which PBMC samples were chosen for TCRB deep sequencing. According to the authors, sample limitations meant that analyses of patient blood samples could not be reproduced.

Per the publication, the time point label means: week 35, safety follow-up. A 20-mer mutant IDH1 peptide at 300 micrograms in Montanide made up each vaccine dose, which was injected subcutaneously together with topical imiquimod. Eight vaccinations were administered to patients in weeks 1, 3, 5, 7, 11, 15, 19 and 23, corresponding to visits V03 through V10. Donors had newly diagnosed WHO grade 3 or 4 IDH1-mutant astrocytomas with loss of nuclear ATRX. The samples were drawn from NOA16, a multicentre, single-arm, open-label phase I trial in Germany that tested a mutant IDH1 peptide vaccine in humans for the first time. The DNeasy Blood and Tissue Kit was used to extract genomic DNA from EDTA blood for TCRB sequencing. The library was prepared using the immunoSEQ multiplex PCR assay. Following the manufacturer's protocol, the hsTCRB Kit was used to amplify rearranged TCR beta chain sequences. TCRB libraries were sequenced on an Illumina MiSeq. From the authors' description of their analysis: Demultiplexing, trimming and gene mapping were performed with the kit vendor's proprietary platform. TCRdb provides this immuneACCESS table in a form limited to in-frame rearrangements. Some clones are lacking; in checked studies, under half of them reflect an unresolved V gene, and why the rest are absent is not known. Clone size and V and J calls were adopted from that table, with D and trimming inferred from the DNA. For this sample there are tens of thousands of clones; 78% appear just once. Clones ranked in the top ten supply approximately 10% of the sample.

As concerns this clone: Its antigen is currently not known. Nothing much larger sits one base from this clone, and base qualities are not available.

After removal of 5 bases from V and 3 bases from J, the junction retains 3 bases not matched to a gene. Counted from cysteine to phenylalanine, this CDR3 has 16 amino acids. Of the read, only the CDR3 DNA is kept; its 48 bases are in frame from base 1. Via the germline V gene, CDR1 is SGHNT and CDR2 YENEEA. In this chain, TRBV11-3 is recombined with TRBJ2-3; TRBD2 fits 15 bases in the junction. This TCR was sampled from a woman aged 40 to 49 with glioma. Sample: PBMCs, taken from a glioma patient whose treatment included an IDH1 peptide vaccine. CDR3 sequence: CASSRGTSGGTDTQYF. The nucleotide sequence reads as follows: TGTGCCAGCAGCCGTGGGACTAGCGGGGGGACAGATACGCAGTATTTT.